The 20 T cell receptor beta chains below come from one sample, sequenced in a study of blood T cells in healthy people across ages. Together with a sample-barcoded 5' primer, a J-beta primer mix was included in a second PCR lasting about 7 to 12 cycles. MiXCR was run by TCRdb on the 5' RACE reads, yielding one entry per CDR3 protein. The table includes fewer than 1,200,000 distinct CDR3 sequences, almost 25% detected once. This sample was also put to use in a study of T cells of mothers and their children.

Sequenced material: blood. The receptor source for this set is a girl aged 2 to 10 in good health.

This clonotype was detected only a few times. The chain couples TRBV7-9 to TRBJ1-2; D possibly corresponds to TRBD1 (6 bases). The CDR3 is 16 residues long. The V gene lost 2 bases and the J gene lost 1 base, with 14 bases spanning the gap. In germline, CDR1 is SEHNR, CDR2 FQNEAQ (reference sequence). The CDR3 protein is CASSLRTVSYNYGYTF. Here the CDR3 DNA reads TGTGCCAGCAGCTTAAGGACAGTCTCCTATAACTATGGCTACACCTTC. Together with reference TRBV7-9 and TRBJ1-2, the CDR3 gives the full variable domain: DTGVSQNPRHKITKRGQNVTFRCDPISEHNRLYWYRQTLGQGPEFLTYFQNEAQLEKSRLLSDRFSAERPKGSFSTLEIQRTEQGDSAMYLCASSLRTVSYNYGYTFGSGTRLTVV.

Only a few counts were recorded for this clonotype. The chain uses TRBV28 and TRBJ2-7; 10 nucleotides match TRBD1. V gave up 9 bases and J gave up 0 bases; unmatched junction bases: 5. This CDR3 contains 14 residues. The germline V gene encodes CDR1 MDHEN and CDR2 SYDVKM. CDR3 DNA: TGTGCCAGTCACGGGACAGGGGTCTCCTACGAGCAGTACTTC. The encoded protein is CASHGTGVSYEQYF.

Regarding this clonotype: This may be a read error, as it is one base from a much larger clone. V and J are TRBV12-3 or TRBV12-4 and TRBJ2-1; maybe TRBD2 (6 bases). This CDR3 has 12 amino acids. CDR3: CASNDSGETQCF. CDR3 DNA sequence: TGTGCCAGCAACGATTCGGGGGAGACCCAGTGCTTC.

The chain links TRBV6-2 or TRBV6-3 to TRBJ1-2; D might be TRBD1 (5 bases). Germline CDR1 is MNHEY and CDR2 is SVGEGT. CDR3 length equals 13 residues. Trimming took 5 bases from V and 3 from J, leaving 10 bases between them. CDR3 residues: CASSRQSHYGYTF. CDR3 nucleotide sequence: TGTGCCAGCAGTCGACAGAGCCACTATGGCTACACCTTC.

This clonotype was seen only a few times. The CDR3 DNA reads as TGCAGTGCCCGAAATCTACAGGGGGCGAGGGGAAACACTGAAGCTTTCTTT. Translation: CSARNLQGARGNTEAFF. The gene calls are TRBV20-1 and TRBJ1-1; 9 positions match TRBD1. This CDR3 comprises 17 residues. From germline, CDR1 is DFQATT and CDR2 SNEGSKA (reference sequence). V dropped 6 bases and J dropped 2; count of bases not matched to a gene: 16.

The chain has TRBV28 and TRBJ2-4; a possible D gene is TRBD1 (6 bases). The germline V gene encodes CDR1 MDHEN and CDR2 SYDVKM. The CDR3 is 16 residues long. V was trimmed by 7 bases and J by 0 bases, leaving 16 bases between them. The CDR3 sequence: CASNVRGREAKNIQYF. For the CDR3, the DNA is TGTGCCAGCAACGTCAGGGGTAGGGAAGCCAAAAACATTCAGTACTTC.

The gene calls are TRBV4-2 and TRBJ1-2; D gene ambiguous. This CDR3 has 16 amino acids. CDR1 LGHNA and CDR2 YNFKEQ come from the germline V gene. V dropped 0 bases and J dropped 5 bases, with 16 bases sitting between them. The CDR3, as DNA: TGTGCCAGCAGCCAAGAAGGGCAGTTATCTTGGTATGGCTACACCTTC. Protein: CASSQEGQLSWYGYTF.

This clonotype was detected a few times. The gene calls are TRBV5-1 and TRBJ2-5, with 9 bases aligning to TRBD1. Per germline, CDR1 SGHRS and CDR2 YFSETQ. This CDR3 has 16 residues. The junction had 13 bases not matched to a gene; V was cut back by 6 bases and J by 4 bases. The CDR3 loop reads CASNPGDRAGGETQYF. The DNA of the CDR3 is TGCGCCAGCAACCCGGGGGACAGGGCGGGTGGAGAGACCCAGTACTTC.

The V call is TRBV4-2, the J call TRBJ1-6, with D perhaps matching TRBD1 (5 bases). From germline, CDR1 is LGHNA and CDR2 YNFKEQ. This CDR3 region has 13 residues. The V and J ends lost 3 bases and 8 bases respectively, with 8 bases between them. Here the CDR3 DNA reads TGTGCCAGCAGCCAGGGGGGGGATTCACCCCTCCACTTT. This translates into CASSQGGDSPLHF.

In this sample, this clonotype turned up a few times. This rearrangement joins TRBV7-9 to TRBJ2-7; weak D call: TRBD2 (5 bases). CDR3 length equals 18 residues. Germline assignment: CDR1 SEHNR and CDR2 FQNEAQ (reference sequence). V was trimmed by 1 base and J by 1 base, leaving 20 bases between them. The chain's CDR3 is CASSLVGIGAGQSYEQYF. The DNA for the CDR3 is TGTGCCAGCAGCTTAGTCGGAATCGGCGCGGGTCAATCCTACGAGCAGTACTTC.

This clonotype was observed at least ten times. V and J are TRBV7-3 and TRBJ2-1, with 10 bases identical to TRBD1. The CDR3 spans 16 residues. V was clipped by 3 bases and J by 9 bases; unmatched bases: 11. The germline gives CDR1 SGHTA, CDR2 FQGTGA. CDR3 DNA: TGTGCCAGCAGCTTGAGGGGCGACAGGGGGCGCGGTGAGCAGTTCTTC. Translated, it gives CASSLRGDRGRGEQFF.

This sequence joins TRBV7-2 and TRBJ2-3, with 9 bases fitting TRBD1. Germline V gene sequence: CDR1 SGHTA, CDR2 FQGNSA. With 5 bases clipped from V and 4 bases from J, the junction kept 7 bases outside the gene matches. This CDR3 is 15 amino acids long. The CDR3 here is CASSTQTGGADTQYF. CDR3 DNA: TGTGCCAGCAGCACCCAGACAGGGGGGGCAGATACGCAGTATTTT.

This clonotype was seen many times. The gene calls are TRBV20-1 and TRBJ2-7, with D perhaps TRBD2 (5 bases). The V and J ends lost 0 bases and 2 bases respectively, with 17 bases between them. This CDR3 is built from 16 residues. The V gene's germline CDR1 is DFQATT and CDR2 SNEGSKA (reference sequence). The CDR3 is CSARDQERGLTYEQYF. As DNA, the CDR3 is TGCAGTGCTAGAGATCAAGAGCGCGGGCTAACCTACGAGCAGTACTTC.

Note on this clonotype: The CDR3 does not end in the conserved phenylalanine or tryptophan, so this is likely a read error. V usage is TRBV27 and J usage is TRBJ1-1; 8 bases are shared with TRBD1. This CDR3 has 14 residues. Germline V CDR1 and CDR2: MNHEY, SMNVEV (reference sequence). V lost 6 bases to trimming and J lost 0 bases; unmatched junction nucleotides: 3. DNA of the CDR3: TGTGCCAGCAGGAGGACAGGGATGAACACTGAAGCTTTCCTT. Translation gives CASRRTGMNTEAFL.

The chain is built from TRBV6-6 and TRBJ1-3; the match to TRBD1 covers 7 bases. This CDR3 region has 14 residues. With 11 bases clipped from V and 0 bases from J, the junction kept 7 bases outside the gene matches. Per germline, CDR1 MNHNY and CDR2 SVGAGI (reference sequence). The CDR3 region is CAGRTGSSGNTIYF. The DNA of the CDR3 is TGTGCCGGACGGACAGGAAGCTCTGGAAACACCATATATTTT.

This clonotype came up a few times. The chain recombines TRBV6-1 with TRBJ2-1; possibly TRBD2 for D (5 bases). The CDR3 loop spans 11 amino acids. Germline V lookup: CDR1 MNHNS, CDR2 SASEGT. The germline V and J ends were trimmed by 8 bases and 15 bases, with 17 bases remaining between them. In nucleotides, the CDR3 is TGTGCCAGCTCTACCGGTGGGAGTTGGTTCTTC. Its protein is CASSTGGSWFF.

The chain joins TRBV24-1 to TRBJ1-6, with no clear D. Germline lookup yields CDR1 KGHDR and CDR2 SFDVKD. The CDR3 has 13 amino acids. Trimming removed 6 bases from V and 8 bases from J, with 10 bases in between. The CDR3 DNA is TGTGCCACCAGTCCTAATCAGTATTCACCCCTCCACTTT. It codes for CATSPNQYSPLHF.

The V call is TRBV10-3, the J call TRBJ2-3; TRBD2 matches 8 bases. V was clipped by 0 bases and J by 0 bases; unmatched bases: 2. Germline V gene data show CDR1 as ENHRY and CDR2 as SYGVKD. CDR3 length equals 16 residues. The chain's CDR3 is CAISESTSGSTDTQYF. The CDR3 region has the DNA TGTGCCATCAGTGAGTCCACTAGCGGTAGCACAGATACGCAGTATTTT.

This clonotype has a handful of counts. The chain employs TRBV6-2 or TRBV6-3 and TRBJ1-2, with 7 bases matching TRBD1. The V gene's germline CDR1 is MNHEY and CDR2 SVGEGT. The CDR3 is 15 residues long. V shed 4 bases and J 1 base; nucleotides not matched to a gene: 6. DNA of the CDR3: TGTGCCAGCAGTTTTCCGGACAGGATTAACTATGGCTACACCTTC. Encoded protein: CASSFPDRINYGYTF.

There are a few counts of this clonotype. The V call is TRBV7-9, the J call TRBJ1-4; D possibly corresponds to TRBD1 (6 bases). The CDR3 loop spans 16 amino acids. The V gene's germline CDR1 is SEHNR and CDR2 FQNEAQ (reference sequence). Deletions cut 0 bases from V and 5 bases from J, with 13 bases between. The CDR3 region is CASSLALGQTNEKLFF. For the CDR3, the DNA is TGTGCCAGCAGCTTAGCGCTTGGACAGACAAATGAAAAACTGTTTTTT.